The T cell receptor beta chain described here comes from a study of neurological immune-mediated disorders. Background on the study: Relapsing-remitting disease affected roughly 30, and secondary progressive 3, of around 34 multiple sclerosis patients.

This clonotype was observed many times. Its antigen is not known. Source material was 2 million unsorted PBMCs, stored at -80 °C in RNAlater. Germline CDR1 and CDR2: SNHLY and FYNNEI. V lost 3 bases to trimming and J lost 4 bases, with 7 bases between them. The CDR3 sequence is 13 residues long. Every sequencing run drew on 15-18 subjects and yielded over 180 million TCR-beta sequences. MiXCR, run by TCRdb on the 5' RACE reads, gives a single entry per CDR3 protein. In the table there are approximately 130,000 distinct CDR3 sequences, 3.2% of which are singletons. Study-level results: When repertoires were grouped phylogenetically, those of 18 of 34 multiple sclerosis patients fell into one related-CDR3 cluster, a possible signature.

V is TRBV2 and J is TRBJ2-1, with D uncertain. What was sequenced was PBMCs. This receptor was obtained from a woman aged 25 to 39 with multiple sclerosis. The CDR3 coding sequence is TGTGCCAGCAGTGACCACACTTACAATGAGCAGTTCTTC. Amino acid sequence: CASSDHTYNEQFF.